Shown below are 20 T cell receptor beta chains from a single sample sequenced in a study of T cell responses to AZD1222 COVID-19 vaccine. The assay was immunoSEQ multiplex PCR, and TCRdb's table has in-frame clones only and misses some. The data contain around 140,000 clones, 85% of them singletons. The specimen was peripheral blood, collected 28 days after the second dose of the MenACWY control vaccine. These receptors were taken from an adult who received the MenACWY meningococcal vaccine as a control.

This clone was observed once. The chain has TRBV6-1 and TRBJ2-2; 8 nucleotides agree with TRBD1. CDR1 MNHNS and CDR2 SASEGT come from the germline V gene. V was pared by 2 bases and J by 4 bases, with 3 bases of the junction left unmatched. The CDR3 covers 15 residues. CDR3 DNA: TGTGCCAGCAGTGAACAGGGGGCGGTCACCGGGGAGCTGTTTTTT. Protein sequence: CASSEQGAVTGELFF.

The chain has TRBV5-5 and TRBJ1-2; D gene unclear. V was trimmed by 4 bases and J by 4 bases, leaving 5 bases between them. This CDR3 spans 11 amino acids. Germline V gene data show CDR1 as SGHKS and CDR2 as YYEKEE (reference sequence). The CDR3 is CASSPAYGYTF. In nucleotides, the CDR3 is TGTGCCAGCAGCCCTGCCTATGGCTACACCTTC.

The chain uses TRBV28 and TRBJ1-5; D is undetermined. Germline V gene sequence: CDR1 MDHEN, CDR2 SYDVKM. The CDR3 is 16 amino acids. Trimming left V 8 bases short and J 2 bases short, with 19 bases between. The CDR3 region has the DNA TGTGCCAGCCACCTGCAATTAGGGAGAGGCAATCAGCCCCAGCATTTT. Translating gives CASHLQLGRGNQPQHF.

In the case of this clone: Other DNA sequences of this sample code for an identical CDR3. V gene TRBV6-5 combines with J gene TRBJ1-2; D is unresolved. Trimming stripped 8 bases from V and 2 bases from J, with 9 bases between. CDR3 length: 12 residues. From germline, CDR1 is MNHEY and CDR2 SVGAGI. CDR3 in amino acids: CASRELNYGYTF. The CDR3 region has the DNA TGTGCCAGCCGGGAATTAAACTATGGCTACACCTTC.

This clone has only a few counts. The chain is built from TRBV29-1 and TRBJ2-2; D remains ambiguous. Looked up from germline, CDR1 is SQVTM and CDR2 is ANQGSEA. Trimming left V 6 bases short and J 2 bases short, with 4 bases between. The CDR3 has 11 residues. The CDR3 sequence: CSVGNTGELFF. In nucleotides, the CDR3 is TGCAGCGTCGGAAACACCGGGGAGCTGTTTTTT.

This chain uses TRBV18 with TRBJ1-1; a weak D match, TRBD1 (6 bases). From germline, CDR1 is KGHSH and CDR2 LQKENI. The CDR3 length is 15 residues. V dropped 3 bases and J dropped 1 base, with 12 bases sitting between them. CDR3 sequence reads: CASSPFGQPNTEAFF. The CDR3 DNA is TGTGCCAGCTCACCGTTCGGACAGCCGAACACTGAAGCTTTCTTT.

This clone was observed a few times. The CDR3 is CASSYSGQGAENTEAFF. For the CDR3, the DNA is TGTGCCAGTAGTTATTCTGGACAGGGGGCCGAGAACACTGAAGCTTTCTTT. The V call is TRBV19, the J call TRBJ1-1, with 11 positions matching TRBD1. The CDR3 spans 17 residues. V was clipped by 5 bases and J by 1 base; unmatched bases: 9. Germline lookup yields CDR1 LNHDA and CDR2 SQIVND (reference sequence).

The rearrangement uses TRBV9 and TRBJ1-3, with D possibly matching TRBD1 (6 bases). The germline gives CDR1 SGDLS, CDR2 YYNGEE. There are 15 residues in the CDR3. Deletions cut 4 bases from V and 0 bases from J, with 11 bases between. The CDR3 DNA sequence: TGTGCCAGCAGCCTGGAGGGGGTCTCTGGAAACACCATATATTTT. Translation: CASSLEGVSGNTIYF.

The chain employs TRBV5-1 and TRBJ2-3, with unresolved D. Trimming shortened V by 0 bases and J by 3 bases, and 11 bases separated the two germline ends. This CDR3 is built from 15 residues. Germline-derived CDR1 and CDR2 are SGHRS and YFSETQ. CDR3 sequence: CASSLVGRTTDTQYF. DNA of the CDR3: TGCGCCAGCAGCTTGGTGGGCCGGACGACAGATACGCAGTATTTT.

CDR3 in amino acids: CASSEAPTGIGEAFF. The CDR3 DNA sequence: TGTGCCAGCAGTGAGGCCCCGACAGGGATAGGTGAAGCTTTCTTT. J is TRBJ1-1 and V is TRBV2; the match to TRBD1 covers 7 bases. CDR1 is SNHLY and CDR2 is FYNNEI in the germline V gene. The CDR3 spans 15 residues. The J segment lost 7 bases and the V segment lost 3 bases, leaving 11 bases of the junction unmatched. Supplemented by reference TRBV2 and TRBJ1-1, the full variable domain reads EPEVTQTPSHQVTQMGQEVILRCVPISNHLYFYWYRQILGQKVEFLVSFYNNEISEKSEIFDDQFSVERPDGSNFTLKIRSTKLEDSAMYFCASSEAPTGIGEAFFGQGTRLTVV.

V and J are TRBV9 and TRBJ1-2, with D possibly TRBD1 on 5 matching bases. The CDR3 sequence is 14 residues long. V lost 4 bases, J lost 5 bases, and 15 bases lay in between. Germline V gives CDR1 SGDLS, CDR2 YYNGEE. The CDR3 DNA reads TGTGCCAGCAGCCCCCGAAGGGGCGGGTATGGCTACACCTTC. Its protein is CASSPRRGGYGYTF. The full variable domain, completed using reference TRBV9 and TRBJ1-2, is DSGVTQTPKHLITATGQRVTLRCSPRSGDLSVYWYQQSLDQGLQFLIQYYNGEERAKGNILERFSAQQFPDLHSELNLSSLELGDSALYFCASSPRRGGYGYTFGSGTRLTVV.

This clone is a singleton in its sample. This chain connects TRBV6-4 to TRBJ2-3; 11 nucleotides align to TRBD2. The germline gives CDR1 MRHNA, CDR2 SNTAGT. This CDR3 contains 15 residues. The trim removed 0 bases at V and 4 bases at J, leaving 0 bases unmatched. DNA for the CDR3: TGTGCCAGCAGTGACTCTAGCGGGGGGGCAGATACGCAGTATTTT. This codes for CASSDSSGGADTQYF.

This sequence joins TRBV4-2 and TRBJ2-3; maybe TRBD2 (6 bases). The ends were cut back, 5 bases at V and 5 bases at J, with 17 bases in the middle. Germline V gene lookup returns CDR1 LGHNA and CDR2 YNFKEQ. The CDR3 is 15 residues long. The CDR3 here is CASSLRLEGGDTQYF. The CDR3, as DNA: TGTGCCAGCAGCTTACGACTAGAGGGAGGAGATACGCAGTATTTT.

The chain uses TRBV15 and TRBJ1-4; D gene ambiguous. CDR3 size: 13 residues. With 1 base removed from V and 4 bases from J, the gap between germline ends came to 4 bases. Germline CDR1 reads LNHNV; CDR2 reads YYDKDF (reference sequence). This CDR3 is CATSRVYNEKLFF. The CDR3 nucleotides are TGTGCCACCAGCAGAGTCTATAATGAAAAACTGTTTTTT.

The V gene is TRBV7-9, the J gene TRBJ1-1; 9 bases are shared with TRBD1. Germline V lookup: CDR1 SEHNR, CDR2 FQNEAQ (reference sequence). V lost 5 bases, J lost 4 bases, and 8 bases stayed unmatched. The CDR3 runs to 15 residues. CDR3: CASSPLGTGLTEAFF. The CDR3 DNA sequence: TGTGCCAGCAGCCCTCTTGGGACAGGGCTCACTGAAGCTTTCTTT.

The chain joins TRBV6-4 to TRBJ2-3; possible D gene TRBD1, 6 bases. The CDR3 runs 16 residues. CDR1 is MRHNA and CDR2 is SNTAGT in the germline V gene. Trimming stripped 0 bases from V and 3 bases from J, with 13 bases between. The DNA for the CDR3 is TGTGCCAGCAGTGACTCCCCAGGGGTTGGGACAGATACGCAGTATTTT. This translates into CASSDSPGVGTDTQYF.

This clone was counted between two and nine times. The V and J genes are TRBV6-5 and TRBJ1-3; a possible D gene is TRBD1 (5 bases). The CDR3 loop spans 15 amino acids. V lost 4 bases and J lost 4, with 14 bases in between. CDR1 MNHEY and CDR2 SVGAGI come from the germline V gene. The chain's CDR3 is CASSSALGEGNTIYF. CDR3 nucleotides: TGTGCCAGCAGTTCAGCTCTAGGGGAAGGAAACACCATATATTTT.

This chain uses TRBV21-1 with TRBJ2-7; the D call of TRBD2 is as the table states it, not checked on the DNA. TRBV21-1 is flagged as a pseudogene. The length of the CDR3 is 15 residues. The CDR3, as DNA: TGTGCCAGCAGCCCCGGGGGGGAAGCGATCTACGAGCAGTACTTC. Its translation is CASSPGGEAIYEQYF.

The CDR3 DNA follows: TGTGCCAGTAGTATTGGGGGCCAAAAGCAGTTCTTC. Amino acid sequence: CASSIGGQKQFF. V and J are TRBV19 and TRBJ2-1; perhaps TRBD1 as D (6 bases). CDR1 and CDR2 from the germline V gene are LNHDA and SQIVND (reference sequence). The length of the CDR3 is 12 residues. Trimming left V 3 bases short and J 11 bases short, with 11 bases between.

The V gene is TRBV24-1, the J gene TRBJ2-2; weak D call: TRBD2 (6 bases). V gave up 2 bases and J gave up 7 bases, with 10 bases separating them. Germline V gene sequence: CDR1 KGHDR, CDR2 SFDVKD. There are 14 residues in the CDR3. CDR3 loop: CATSDWRDNGELFF. CDR3 DNA: TGTGCCACCAGTGATTGGAGGGATAACGGGGAGCTGTTTTTT.